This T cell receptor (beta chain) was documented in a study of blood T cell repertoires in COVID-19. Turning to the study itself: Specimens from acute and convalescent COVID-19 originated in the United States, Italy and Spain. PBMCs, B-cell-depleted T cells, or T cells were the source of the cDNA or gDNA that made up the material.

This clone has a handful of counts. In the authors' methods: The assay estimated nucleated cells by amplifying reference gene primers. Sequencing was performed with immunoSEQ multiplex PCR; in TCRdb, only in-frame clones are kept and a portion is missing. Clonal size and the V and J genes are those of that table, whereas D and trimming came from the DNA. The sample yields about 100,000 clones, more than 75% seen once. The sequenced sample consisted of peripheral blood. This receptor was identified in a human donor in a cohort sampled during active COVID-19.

This CDR3 reads CASSPGLASTDTQYF. CDR3 in DNA: TGTGCCAGCAGCCCTGGACTAGCTAGCACAGATACGCAGTATTTT. V and J are TRBV3-1 (or the pseudogene TRBV3-2) and TRBJ2-3; TRBD2 agrees at 8 bases. Unmatched junction bases numbered 3, after V lost 4 bases and J lost 0 bases. The germline V gene encodes CDR1 LGHDT and CDR2 YNNKEL (reference sequence). The CDR3 is 15 amino acids.